The 29 T cell receptor beta chains below were found in one sample sequenced in a study of T cell changes during pregnancy in multiple sclerosis. Profiling relied on immunoSEQ multiplex PCR, and the TCRdb table lists in-frame clones only, not all of them. Of 30,000 or so clones in the sample, roughly 89% were seen once. The sample in question was CD8+ T cells from peripheral blood mononuclear cells, obtained in the second trimester of pregnancy. Every receptor here comes from a female donor with multiple sclerosis, enrolled in a pregnancy study.

This clone was observed a few times. The chain is built from TRBV7-9 and TRBJ2-1; 12 nucleotides match TRBD2. The CDR3 is 17 amino acids. Per the germline V gene, CDR1 is SEHNR and CDR2 is FQNEAQ (reference sequence). Losses at the gene ends were 2 bases for V and 8 bases for J; bases not matched to a gene: 10. CDR3 loop: CASSLITGLAGTDEQFF. CDR3 bases: TGTGCCAGCAGCTTAATCACTGGACTAGCGGGAACGGATGAGCAGTTCTTC.

The chain employs TRBV7-6 and TRBJ2-1; 14 bases line up with TRBD2. The germline V gene encodes CDR1 SGHVS and CDR2 FNYEAQ. V was pared by 5 bases and J by 9 bases, with 9 bases of the junction left unmatched. The CDR3 has 16 amino acids. CDR3 amino acids: CASSLRLAGGPGEQFF. In nucleotides, the CDR3 is TGTGCCAGCAGCCTACGACTAGCGGGAGGGCCGGGTGAGCAGTTCTTC.

The chain carries TRBV16 and TRBJ1-2, with D uncertain. V lost 0 bases to trimming and J lost 3 bases, with 5 bases between them. From germline, CDR1 is KGHSY and CDR2 FQNENV. This CDR3 contains 13 residues. The CDR3 here is CASSQSTDYGYTF. As DNA, the CDR3 is TGTGCCAGCAGCCAATCCACAGACTATGGCTACACCTTC.

V gene TRBV10-3 combines with J gene TRBJ1-5, with TRBD1 matching 7 bases. J lost 5 bases, V lost 5 bases, and 6 bases had no gene match. Germline assignment: CDR1 ENHRY and CDR2 SYGVKD. The CDR3 has 14 amino acids. The CDR3 sequence is CAISSGQTDQPQHF. As DNA, the CDR3 is TGTGCCATCAGTTCGGGACAGACGGATCAGCCCCAGCATTTT.

This clone was counted only a few times. The chain uses TRBV29-1 and TRBJ2-4, with 8 bases that match TRBD2. From germline, CDR1 is SQVTM and CDR2 ANQGSEA. After removal of 5 bases from V and 3 bases from J, the junction contained 6 bases not matched to a gene. The CDR3 is 14 amino acids. The CDR3 is CSVKLRGDKNIQYF. CDR3 bases: TGCAGCGTTAAGCTGCGGGGGGACAAAAACATTCAGTACTTC.

This sequence joins TRBV19 and TRBJ1-1; unclear D gene. The germline V gene has CDR1 LNHDA and CDR2 SQIVND (reference sequence). The V end was cut by 5 bases, the J end by 0 bases, with 7 bases between. There are 13 residues in the CDR3. CDR3 coding DNA: TGTGCCAGTAGTTTAACAGTGAACACTGAAGCTTTCTTT. This codes for CASSLTVNTEAFF.

The V gene is TRBV9, the J gene TRBJ2-7, with 8 bases matching TRBD2. The CDR3 extends over 15 amino acids. The germline V gene encodes CDR1 SGDLS and CDR2 YYNGEE. V lost 1 base to trimming and J lost 0 bases; unmatched junction nucleotides: 3. CDR3 nucleotide sequence: TGTGCCAGCAGCGTATTTAGCGGGGTCTCCTACGAGCAGTACTTC. Amino acids: CASSVFSGVSYEQYF.

The rearrangement links TRBV7-3 to TRBJ2-3, with no clear D. V shed 5 bases and J shed 2 bases, with 8 bases lying between them. CDR3 size: 13 residues. Looked up from germline, CDR1 is SGHTA and CDR2 is FQGTGA. The CDR3 sequence: CASSTSLTDTQYF. For the CDR3, the DNA is TGTGCCAGCAGCACCTCACTCACAGATACGCAGTATTTT.

V usage is TRBV18 and J usage is TRBJ2-7; TRBD2 is a possible D gene (5 bases). The CDR3 extends over 14 amino acids. Per germline, CDR1 KGHSH and CDR2 LQKENI. V was cut by 3 bases and J by 0 bases, with 9 bases left in between. The CDR3 spells CASSPTADSYEQYF. In DNA, the CDR3 is TGTGCCAGCTCACCCACAGCGGACTCCTACGAGCAGTACTTC.

This clone is judged medium-sized. The chain carries TRBV6-4 and TRBJ2-3, with 9 positions matching TRBD2. Germline CDR1 reads MRHNA; CDR2 reads SNTAGT. The J segment lost 2 bases and the V segment lost 4 bases, leaving 4 bases of the junction unmatched. This CDR3 is built from 15 residues. CDR3 region: CASSALAGSTDTQYF. DNA of the CDR3: TGTGCCAGCAGTGCCCTAGCGGGGTCCACAGATACGCAGTATTTT.

This clone was seen once. The chain uses TRBV7-9 and TRBJ1-3; D gene uncertain. V lost 6 bases, J lost 0 bases, and 12 bases lay in between. The V gene's germline CDR1 is SEHNR and CDR2 FQNEAQ (reference sequence). CDR3 length equals 15 residues. In DNA form, the CDR3 reads TGTGCCAGCAGACCTCAACCCAGCTCTGGAAACACCATATATTTT. Translation gives CASRPQPSSGNTIYF.

The chain recombines TRBV7-8 with TRBJ2-1; no reliable D call. The CDR3 runs 13 residues. Germline V gives CDR1 SGHVS, CDR2 FQNEAQ. Trimming stripped 3 bases from V and 3 bases from J, with 6 bases between. In DNA form, the CDR3 reads TGTGCCAGCAGCTTCACCAGCTACAATGAGCAGTTCTTC. Protein: CASSFTSYNEQFF.

The V call is TRBV9, the J call TRBJ1-2; D not resolved. Per germline, CDR1 SGDLS and CDR2 YYNGEE. Trimming cost V 4 bases and J 10 bases, with 11 bases left between them. This CDR3 is 11 amino acids long. The CDR3 sequence: CASSPQQHYTF. The CDR3 coding sequence is TGTGCCAGCAGCCCCCAACAGCACTACACCTTC.

This chain uses TRBV19 with TRBJ1-1; TRBD1 is a possible D gene (5 bases). This CDR3 region has 15 residues. V gave up 1 base and J gave up 3 bases, with 12 bases separating them. Germline assignment: CDR1 LNHDA and CDR2 SQIVND (reference sequence). The CDR3 sequence: CASSIGQGPYTEAFF. CDR3 nucleotides: TGTGCCAGTAGTATAGGGCAGGGCCCCTACACTGAAGCTTTCTTT.

The rearrangement joins TRBV21-1 to TRBJ2-7; no DNA check was done on the table's D call, TRBD1. TRBV21-1 is reported as a pseudogene. The CDR3 consists of 13 residues. The CDR3 bases are TGTGCCACAGGGGCAGGGGATCCCCACGAGCAGTACTTC. Its translation is CATGAGDPHEQYF.

The V and J genes are TRBV15 and TRBJ1-4; the D gene is possibly TRBD1 (6 bases). Germline values: CDR1 LNHNV, CDR2 YYDKDF (reference sequence). Trimming removed 0 bases from V and 8 bases from J, with 10 bases in between. The CDR3 runs to 14 residues. CDR3 residues: CATSRDRGGEKLFF. The CDR3 region has the DNA TGTGCCACCAGCAGAGATAGGGGGGGGGAAAAACTGTTTTTT.

This clone was recorded a few times. CDR3: CASSSGPEGAYEQYF. For the CDR3, the DNA is TGTGCCAGCAGCTCCGGCCCAGAGGGGGCCTACGAGCAGTACTTC. The rearrangement links TRBV7-9 to TRBJ2-7, with D perhaps matching TRBD1 (6 bases). The CDR3 spans 15 residues. Germline values: CDR1 SEHNR, CDR2 FQNEAQ (reference sequence). Deletions cut 4 bases from V and 2 bases from J, with 15 bases between. The full variable domain, rest sourced from reference TRBV7-9 and TRBJ2-7, is DTGVSQNPRHKITKRGQNVTFRCDPISEHNRLYWYRQTLGQGPEFLTYFQNEAQLEKSRLLSDRFSAERPKGSFSTLEIQRTEQGDSAMYLCASSSGPEGAYEQYFGPGTRLTVT.

The rearrangement uses TRBV27 and TRBJ1-1, with a possible D match to TRBD1 (5 bases). V was clipped by 8 bases and J by 2 bases, with 12 bases between them. This CDR3 contains 13 residues. Germline-derived CDR1 and CDR2 are MNHEY and SMNVEV (reference sequence). This chain's CDR3 is CASLGHLNTEAFF. The CDR3 region has the DNA TGTGCCAGCCTAGGACATCTAAACACTGAAGCTTTCTTT.

This chain uses TRBV13 with TRBJ2-7, with 12 bases matching TRBD1. Germline V CDR1 and CDR2: PRHDT, FYEKMQ (reference sequence). This CDR3 comprises 20 residues. V dropped 1 base and J dropped 0; count of bases not matched to a gene: 13. DNA of the CDR3: TGTGCCAGCAGCTTAGCGTCCCGGGACAGGGGGCCTGATAGCTCCTACGAGCAGTACTTC. This gives the protein CASSLASRDRGPDSSYEQYF.

The CDR3 protein is CASSSPLDRGNTIYF. The CDR3, as DNA: TGTGCCAGCAGCTCCCCCTTGGACAGGGGAAACACCATATATTTT. The chain carries TRBV7-9 and TRBJ1-3, with TRBD1 matching over 7 bases. The CDR3 contains 15 residues. J was trimmed by 4 bases and V by 4 bases; bases with no gene match: 7. The germline gives CDR1 SEHNR, CDR2 FQNEAQ (reference sequence).

The chain links TRBV5-6 to TRBJ2-7, with TRBD1 matching 9 bases. The length of the CDR3 is 15 residues. Germline V gene data show CDR1 as SGHDT and CDR2 as YYEEEE. The junction had 4 bases not matched to a gene; V was cut back by 2 bases and J by 1 base. The CDR3 coding sequence is TGTGCCAGCAGCTTCGACAGGGGGGAGTCCTACGAGCAGTACTTC. Translating gives CASSFDRGESYEQYF.

The V gene is TRBV27, the J gene TRBJ2-2, with 8 bases that match TRBD2. CDR3 length: 17 residues. J was trimmed by 3 bases and V by 2 bases; bases with no gene match: 8. Per germline, CDR1 MNHEY and CDR2 SMNVEV (reference sequence). DNA of the CDR3: TGTGCCAGCAGTTTAAGCGGGGGACGGAGGGACACCGGGGAGCTGTTTTTT. It translates to CASSLSGGRRDTGELFF.

The gene calls are TRBV7-9 and TRBJ2-5; tentatively, D is TRBD1 (6 bases). V lost 3 bases and J lost 0, with 11 bases in between. The length of the CDR3 is 15 residues. The germline CDR1 and CDR2 sequences are SEHNR and FQNEAQ (reference sequence). This CDR3 is CASSLRTANQETQYF. The CDR3 DNA is TGTGCCAGCAGCTTGCGGACAGCGAACCAAGAGACCCAGTACTTC.

This clone turned up a few times. The chain joins TRBV28 to TRBJ2-2; D may be TRBD1 (6 bases). Germline V gives CDR1 MDHEN, CDR2 SYDVKM. Trimming removed 4 bases from V and 3 bases from J, with 12 bases in between. The CDR3 length is 15 residues. CDR3 DNA sequence: TGTGCCAGCAGTTCCTCGGACAGACACACCGGGGAGCTGTTTTTT. The encoded protein is CASSSSDRHTGELFF. Full variable domain (outside the CDR3, taken from reference TRBV28 and TRBJ2-2): DVKVTQSSRYLVKRTGEKVFLECVQDMDHENMFWYRQDPGLGLRLIYFSYDVKMKEKGDIPEGYSVSREKKERFSLILESASTNQTSMYLCASSSSDRHTGELFFGEGSRLTVL.

The chain carries TRBV9 and TRBJ1-2, with a possible D match to TRBD1 (5 bases). V was clipped by 5 bases and J by 2 bases, with 16 bases between them. The CDR3 runs to 15 residues. Germline values: CDR1 SGDLS, CDR2 YYNGEE. The DNA of the CDR3 is TGTGCCAGCAGGGGACTTGGGACGGCGAACTATGGCTACACCTTC. This codes for CASRGLGTANYGYTF.

CDR3 in amino acids: CASSGLMGHTVHNQPQHF. CDR3 sequence (DNA): TGTGCCAGCAGCGGACTGATGGGACACACCGTCCACAATCAGCCCCAGCATTTT. The chain recombines TRBV5-6 with TRBJ1-5; D possibly corresponds to TRBD1 (6 bases). Germline V CDR1 and CDR2: SGHDT, YYEEEE. This CDR3 contains 18 residues. Trimming stripped 4 bases from V and 3 bases from J, with 23 bases between. Full variable domain (missing parts from reference TRBV5-6 and TRBJ1-5): DAGVTQSPTHLIKTRGQQVTLRCSPKSGHDTVSWYQQALGQGPQFIFQYYEEEERQRGNFPDRFSGHQFPNYSSELNVNALLLGDSALYLCASSGLMGHTVHNQPQHFGDGTRLSIL.

V gene TRBV7-9 combines with J gene TRBJ2-1; weak D call: TRBD2 (6 bases). Looked up from germline, CDR1 is SEHNR and CDR2 is FQNEAQ (reference sequence). The CDR3 loop spans 15 amino acids. V shed 4 bases and J shed 7 bases, with 17 bases lying between them. CDR3: CASSSSWTRGNEQFF. DNA of the CDR3: TGTGCCAGCAGCTCTAGCTGGACTCGGGGGAATGAGCAGTTCTTC.

The count of this clone is one. This rearrangement joins TRBV4-1 to TRBJ2-6; D not resolved. The CDR3 length is 15 residues. The germline V and J ends were trimmed by 9 bases and 0 bases, with 12 bases remaining between them. Germline V gives CDR1 MGHRA, CDR2 YSYEKL. The CDR3 loop is CASSELSSGANVLTF. The CDR3 nucleotides read TGCGCCAGTTCCGAGCTTAGCTCTGGGGCCAACGTCCTGACTTTC.

The chain combines TRBV7-9 with TRBJ2-7, with 7 nucleotides matching TRBD2. This CDR3 region has 13 residues. V shed 8 bases and J 6 bases; nucleotides not matched to a gene: 10. CDR1 and CDR2 (germline): SEHNR, FQNEAQ (reference sequence). CDR3 region: CASWGGVSAEQYF. Written as DNA, the CDR3 is TGTGCCAGCTGGGGAGGGGTATCAGCCGAGCAGTACTTC. The whole variable domain, filled in from reference TRBV7-9 and TRBJ2-7, reads DTGVSQNPRHKITKRGQNVTFRCDPISEHNRLYWYRQTLGQGPEFLTYFQNEAQLEKSRLLSDRFSAERPKGSFSTLEIQRTEQGDSAMYLCASWGGVSAEQYFGPGTRLTVT.